The next 18 T cell receptor beta chains were all read from a single sample in a study of blood T cell repertoires in COVID-19. Assay: immunoSEQ multiplex PCR; the TCRdb copy retains only in-frame clones and omits some. Of just under 350,000 clones listed, over 70% were seen once; the top ten hold just under 6.5%. The sequencing input was peripheral blood. The source is a woman aged 45-65 years with COVID-19, enrolled during active disease.

This chain uses TRBV5-8 with TRBJ1-5; no definite D call. V was shortened by 0 bases and J by 7 bases, with 14 bases between the two germline ends. Per the germline V gene, CDR1 is SGHTS and CDR2 is YDEGEE. The CDR3 covers 15 residues. The CDR3 here is CASSLAVAVYQPQHF. Written as DNA, the CDR3 is TGTGCCAGCAGCTTGGCGGTAGCTGTCTACCAGCCCCAGCATTTT.

The chain links TRBV16 to TRBJ1-2; no definite D call. CDR1 and CDR2 from the germline V gene are KGHSY and FQNENV. Trimming pared 4 bases from V and 0 bases from J, leaving 12 bases between. The CDR3 has 15 amino acids. The chain's CDR3 is CASSPQEKANYGYTF. DNA of the CDR3: TGTGCCAGCAGCCCGCAGGAAAAGGCTAACTATGGCTACACCTTC.

The J gene is TRBJ2-5, the V gene TRBV18; TRBD2 matches 12 bases. In germline, CDR1 is KGHSH, CDR2 LQKENI. This CDR3 has 16 amino acids. V gave up 1 base and J gave up 4 bases; unmatched junction bases: 4. CDR3 sequence reads: CASSPLASGRAETQYF. The CDR3 region has the DNA TGTGCCAGCTCACCACTTGCTAGCGGGAGGGCAGAGACCCAGTACTTC.

The chain links TRBV4-2 to TRBJ1-1; 9 bases align to TRBD1. This CDR3 has 16 amino acids. Germline values: CDR1 LGHNA, CDR2 YNFKEQ. After removal of 0 bases from V and 1 base from J, the junction contained 3 bases not matched to a gene. The CDR3 DNA reads TGTGCCAGCAGCCAAGAACCGGGACAGGGGAACACTGAAGCTTTCTTT. It specifies CASSQEPGQGNTEAFF.

DNA for the CDR3: TGTGCCAGCAGCCGACTAGCGGGATCAAGTGGGGCCAACGTCCTGACTTTC. Translating gives CASSRLAGSSGANVLTF. The rearrangement links TRBV3-1 (or the pseudogene TRBV3-2) to TRBJ2-6; TRBD2 matches 11 bases. The junction had 5 bases not matched to a gene; V was cut back by 4 bases and J by 3 bases. In germline, CDR1 is LGHDT, CDR2 YNNKEL (reference sequence). The CDR3 length is 17 residues.

The chain uses TRBV14 and TRBJ2-1; D is possibly TRBD2 (6 bases). Per germline, CDR1 SGHDN and CDR2 FVKESK. The CDR3 runs 16 residues. The V and J ends lost 4 bases and 5 bases respectively, with 18 bases between them. CDR3 in amino acids: CASSRRGRGKNNEQFF. As DNA, the CDR3 is TGTGCCAGCAGCCGGAGGGGCCGGGGGAAGAACAATGAGCAGTTCTTC.

This clone was recorded once. The chain has TRBV4-3 and TRBJ1-2; no firm D call. Germline assignment: CDR1 LGHNA and CDR2 YSLEER. Deletions cut 4 bases from V and 3 bases from J, with 12 bases between. This CDR3 spans 14 amino acids. Here the CDR3 reads CASSPRTSYYGYTF. DNA of the CDR3: TGCGCCAGCAGCCCCCGTACGAGTTACTATGGCTACACCTTC.

The V call is TRBV18, the J call TRBJ1-1, with TRBD1 identical over 8 bases. V shed 6 bases and J 2 bases; nucleotides not matched to a gene: 11. CDR1 and CDR2 from the germline V gene are KGHSH and LQKENI. The CDR3 is 16 amino acids. The CDR3 coding sequence is TGTGCCAGCTCTAGGACAGGGCAGAACTTTAACACTGAAGCTTTCTTT. Translating gives CASSRTGQNFNTEAFF.

This chain links TRBV14 with TRBJ2-7; no firm D call. The CDR3 sequence is 14 residues long. Looked up from germline, CDR1 is SGHDN and CDR2 is FVKESK. The germline V and J ends were trimmed by 1 base and 3 bases, with 10 bases remaining between them. DNA for the CDR3: TGTGCCAGCAGCCAAGGAACTTTCCTCTACGAGCAGTACTTC. Translating it yields CASSQGTFLYEQYF.

The J gene is TRBJ2-2, the V gene TRBV7-9; 8 bases fit TRBD1. The CDR3 consists of 17 residues. The V and J ends lost 2 bases and 6 bases, in that order; junction bases with no gene match: 11. Germline loops: CDR1 SEHNR, CDR2 FQNEAQ (reference sequence). The chain's CDR3 is CASSLSTAGGFSGELFF. The CDR3 DNA sequence: TGTGCCAGCAGCTTAAGCACGGCAGGGGGCTTCTCCGGGGAGCTGTTTTTT.

The chain couples TRBV11-2 to TRBJ2-3, with D uncertain. This CDR3 region has 13 residues. V lost 2 bases, J lost 2 bases, and 5 bases lay in between. Germline V lookup: CDR1 SGHAT, CDR2 FQNNGV. CDR3 sequence: CASSLSSTDTQYF. The CDR3 nucleotides are TGTGCCAGCAGCTTATCGTCCACAGATACGCAGTATTTT. The variable domain in full, with the rest retrieved from reference TRBV11-2 and TRBJ2-3, is EAGVAQSPRYKIIEKRQSVAFWCNPISGHATLYWYQQILGQGPKLLIQFQNNGVVDDSQLPKDRFSAERLKGVDSTLKIQPAKLEDSAVYLCASSLSSTDTQYFGPGTRLTVL.

V and J are TRBV5-1 and TRBJ1-6, with 10 positions matching TRBD1. CDR1 and CDR2 from the germline V gene are SGHRS and YFSETQ. Trimming took 5 bases from V and 8 from J; bases not matched to a gene: 13. The CDR3 contains 17 residues. In DNA, the CDR3 is TGCGCCAGCAGTGTGTTTCCGCCCGGACAGGGGGATTCACCCCTCCACTTT. Protein product: CASSVFPPGQGDSPLHF.

The chain combines TRBV6-6 with TRBJ1-5, with a possible D match to TRBD1 (6 bases). This CDR3 comprises 15 residues. Between the trimmed V and J ends, which lost 2 bases and 2 bases, there was a span of 10 bases. Germline V gives CDR1 MNHNY, CDR2 SVGAGI (reference sequence). The CDR3 protein is CASSYAAGGNQPQHF. The DNA for the CDR3 is TGTGCCAGCAGTTACGCCGCAGGGGGCAATCAGCCCCAGCATTTT.

The rearrangement links TRBV16 to TRBJ1-1; D may be TRBD1 (5 bases). Trimming shortened V by 0 bases and J by 1 base, and 12 bases separated the two germline ends. The CDR3 loop spans 16 amino acids. Looked up from germline, CDR1 is KGHSY and CDR2 is FQNENV. The CDR3 here is CASSQSPGRENTEAFF. CDR3 bases: TGTGCCAGCAGCCAATCGCCGGGCAGGGAGAACACTGAAGCTTTCTTT.

The rearrangement links TRBV7-2 to TRBJ1-2; a weak D match, TRBD1 (6 bases). Trimming stripped 6 bases from V and 3 bases from J, with 20 bases between. This CDR3 has 16 amino acids. Germline CDR1 SGHTA, CDR2 FQGNSA. CDR3 in DNA: TGTGCCAGCAGAAAGGCGTCAGGGGAAGGGGACTATGGCTACACCTTC. Amino acids: CASRKASGEGDYGYTF.

The chain is built from TRBV28 and TRBJ2-4, with TRBD1 as a possible D gene (6 bases). V lost 7 bases to trimming and J lost 3 bases, with 22 bases between them. The CDR3 length is 17 residues. The germline gives CDR1 MDHEN, CDR2 SYDVKM. CDR3 nucleotides: TGTGCCAGCACCCGACGCGGACAGCTCGCCTACAAAAACATTCAGTACTTC. Its translation: CASTRRGQLAYKNIQYF.

The chain combines TRBV5-1 with TRBJ1-2; TRBD1 is a possible D gene (5 bases). The germline V and J ends were trimmed by 2 bases and 7 bases, with 15 bases remaining between them. The germline gives CDR1 SGHRS, CDR2 YFSETQ. The CDR3 is 14 residues long. The CDR3 spells CASSFLSSGGGYTF. The CDR3 nucleotides are TGCGCCAGCAGCTTCCTCAGCTCGGGGGGTGGCTACACCTTC. Complete variable domain (other parts from reference TRBV5-1 and TRBJ1-2): KAGVTQTPRYLIKTRGQQVTLSCSPISGHRSVSWYQQTPGQGLQFLFEYFSETQRNKGNFPGRFSGRQFSNSRSEMNVSTLELGDSALYLCASSFLSSGGGYTFGSGTRLTVV.

The gene calls are TRBV27 and TRBJ1-2; no firm D call. Germline CDR1 MNHEY, CDR2 SMNVEV (reference sequence). With 7 bases removed from V and 3 bases from J, the gap between germline ends came to 15 bases. This CDR3 spans 14 amino acids. For the CDR3, the DNA is TGTGCCAGCACCCCTACGCCAAGCCACTATGGCTACACCTTC. Translated: CASTPTPSHYGYTF.